This entry concerns a single T cell receptor (beta chain). This record comes from a study of blood T cell repertoires in COVID-19. Study information: Acute-phase and convalescent COVID-19 samples originated in the United States, Italy and Spain.

Authors' processing steps: By means of reference gene primer amplification, nucleated cell counts were estimated. Sequenced by immunoSEQ multiplex PCR; TCRdb stores in-frame clones only, minus some. V, J and clone size are those of that table, while D and trimming were read from the DNA. The data contain about 350,000 clones, approximately 90% of them singletons. This CDR3 is 17 amino acids long. Trimming pared 4 bases from V and 3 bases from J, leaving 22 bases between. Germline V CDR1 and CDR2: SGHNT, YYREEE (reference sequence). The sample was peripheral blood. This chain connects TRBV5-4 to TRBJ1-2; no firm D call. This clonotype was sampled from a woman under 30 who had recovered from COVID-19. The CDR3 reads CASSIVTARAGDYGYTF. The CDR3 coding sequence is TGTGCCAGCAGCATTGTGACGGCTAGGGCGGGTGACTATGGCTACACCTTC.